What follows is one T cell receptor beta chain and its context. This record comes from a study of blood T cell repertoires in COVID-19. V was clipped by 5 bases and J by 8 bases; unmatched bases: 10. Germline loops: CDR1 MNHEY, CDR2 SVGEGT. The CDR3 is 16 residues long. Only in-frame clones appear in the TCRdb table, and some are missing; sequencing was by immunoSEQ multiplex PCR. The table records some 49,000 clones, approximately 93% of them present only once. The V gene is TRBV6-2 or TRBV6-3, the J gene TRBJ2-1; 12 bases fit TRBD2. Sequenced material: peripheral blood. This clonotype was sampled from a man between 60 and 75 years old with COVID-19, enrolled during active disease. The CDR3 bases are TGTGCCAGCAGTCAATTTCTAGCGGGAGGGCGGGATGAGCAGTTCTTC. It specifies CASSQFLAGGRDEQFF.